The 25 T cell receptor beta chains presented below share a single source sample, sequenced in a study of T-cell memory formation after mild COVID-19. TCRdb itself ran the 5' RACE reads through MiXCR, one entry per CDR3 protein. The sample gives 400,000 to 550,000 distinct CDR3 sequences, around a quarter of which show up once; around 13% is in the top ten. Sequencing used PBMCs or a T cell subset sorted from them (not recorded which). The receptors originated from an adult woman who had mild COVID-19 (a few samples of this study predate the infection). Cell type and time point are not known.

The V call is TRBV5-1, the J call TRBJ2-5; D is tentatively TRBD1 or TRBD2 (5 bases each). Germline CDR1 reads SGHRS; CDR2 reads YFSETQ. CDR3 size: 14 residues. The germline V and J ends were trimmed by 6 bases and 2 bases, with 14 bases remaining between them. The CDR3 sequence: CASTRGADQETQYF. The CDR3 DNA reads as TGCGCCAGCACGAGGGGCGCTGATCAAGAGACCCAGTACTTC.

The chain couples TRBV2 to TRBJ1-6; no firm D call. The V gene's germline CDR1 is SNHLY and CDR2 FYNNEI. The V gene lost 5 bases and the J gene lost 14 bases, with 19 bases spanning the gap. The CDR3 extends over 14 amino acids. The CDR3 here is CASSPQPQDWALHF. The CDR3 region has the DNA TGTGCCAGCAGTCCTCAGCCCCAGGATTGGGCCCTCCACTTT.

This clonotype was picked up a small number of times. The chain recombines TRBV7-9 with TRBJ2-3; a possible D gene is TRBD2 (5 bases). This CDR3 spans 14 amino acids. Germline V gene sequence: CDR1 SEHNR, CDR2 FQNEAQ (reference sequence). The V end was cut by 7 bases, the J end by 1 base, with 12 bases between. CDR3 region: CASTPVEGTDTQYF. In DNA form, the CDR3 reads TGTGCCAGCACCCCGGTGGAGGGCACAGATACGCAGTATTTT.

In this sample, this clonotype turned up a few times. The chain combines TRBV5-5 with TRBJ2-1; 7 nucleotides match TRBD1. Trimming took 4 bases from V and 2 from J; bases not matched to a gene: 12. The CDR3 consists of 17 residues. The germline V gene has CDR1 SGHKS and CDR2 YYEKEE (reference sequence). CDR3 sequence reads: CASSDLLGQSAYNEQFF. As DNA, the CDR3 is TGTGCCAGCAGCGACTTGCTGGGACAGAGCGCCTACAATGAGCAGTTCTTC.

The genes are TRBV2 and TRBJ2-4, with 8 bases identical to TRBD1. CDR3 length: 16 amino acids. V was pared by 2 bases and J by 1 base, with 4 bases of the junction left unmatched. CDR1 is SNHLY and CDR2 is FYNNEI in the germline V gene. The CDR3, as DNA: TGTGCCAGCAGTGAAAGGACAGGGATCGCCAAAAACATTCAGTACTTC. This translates into CASSERTGIAKNIQYF.

This chain uses TRBV20-1 with TRBJ2-3, with TRBD1 as a possible D gene (5 bases). This CDR3 has 13 amino acids. CDR1 and CDR2 from the germline V gene are DFQATT and SNEGSKA (reference sequence). The V end lost 5 bases, the J end lost 6 bases, and 15 bases lay between the germline ends. CDR3 in DNA: TGCAGTGCTCCGCCCGGACACCTCGATACGCAGTATTTT. Protein product: CSAPPGHLDTQYF.

This clonotype was counted between two and nine times. The genes are TRBV5-1 and TRBJ2-2, with D uncertain. Germline V CDR1 and CDR2: SGHRS, YFSETQ. CDR3 length equals 15 residues. V lost 0 bases and J 2 bases, leaving 8 bases between the germline ends. Written as DNA, the CDR3 is TGCGCCAGCAGCTTGGACGGACCAAACACCGGGGAGCTGTTTTTT. Its protein is CASSLDGPNTGELFF.

This clonotype occurred a few times. V is TRBV6-5 and J is TRBJ2-3; TRBD1 matches 7 bases. Germline V gene sequence: CDR1 MNHEY, CDR2 SVGAGI. V trimming: 6 bases; J trimming: 8 bases; junction bases outside the gene matches: 8. The CDR3 spans 13 residues. The CDR3 region has the DNA TGTGCCAGCAGCACGGACAGGTCGGGTACGCAGTATTTT. It translates to CASSTDRSGTQYF.

The gene calls are TRBV12-3 or TRBV12-4 and TRBJ2-1; D is unclear. The CDR3 spans 14 residues. V lost 3 bases and J lost 10, with 16 bases in between. In DNA form, the CDR3 reads TGTGCCAGCAGTTTTTGGGTTGGGGAAGGGGAGCAGTTCTTC. This codes for CASSFWVGEGEQFF.

The chain recombines TRBV5-1 with TRBJ2-3, with 9 bases lining up with TRBD2. The CDR3 runs 17 residues. Trimming at V came to 1 base and at J to 6 bases, leaving 12 bases not matched to a gene. Per the germline V gene, CDR1 is SGHRS and CDR2 is YFSETQ. The CDR3 nucleotides read TGCGCCAGCAGCTTGCTGGGACTAGCTCACCCGGGGGATACGCAGTATTTT. Amino acids: CASSLLGLAHPGDTQYF.

This CDR3 is CSARTPNQPQHF. As DNA, the CDR3 is TGCAGTGCCCGGACCCCCAATCAGCCCCAGCATTTT. The gene calls are TRBV20-1 and TRBJ1-5; D ambiguous. In germline, CDR1 is DFQATT, CDR2 SNEGSKA (reference sequence). V lost 6 bases and J 3 bases, leaving 9 bases between the germline ends. The CDR3 is made up of 12 amino acids.

V gene TRBV4-2 combines with J gene TRBJ2-5; TRBD1 matches at 8 bases. V trimming: 0 bases; J trimming: 2 bases; junction bases outside the gene matches: 2. The CDR3 runs to 15 residues. Germline V gives CDR1 LGHNA, CDR2 YNFKEQ. CDR3 sequence: CASSQERTGQETQYF. As DNA, the CDR3 is TGTGCCAGCAGCCAAGAACGGACAGGGCAAGAGACCCAGTACTTC.

The table lists this clonotype with a few counts. V gene TRBV11-2 combines with J gene TRBJ2-3, with D tentatively TRBD1 or TRBD2 (5 bases each). Germline V gene lookup returns CDR1 SGHAT and CDR2 FQNNGV. The CDR3 loop spans 15 amino acids. The germline V and J ends were trimmed by 2 bases and 4 bases, with 13 bases remaining between them. CDR3 sequence: CASSLSGGVSDTQYF. The CDR3 DNA reads TGTGCCAGCAGCTTAAGTGGGGGTGTGTCAGATACGCAGTATTTT.

This clonotype was detected a few times. The chain joins TRBV5-1 to TRBJ2-7; no definite D call. This CDR3 comprises 15 residues. CDR1 is SGHRS, CDR2 YFSETQ, per germline. V shed 2 bases and J shed 4 bases, with 16 bases lying between them. This CDR3 is CASSFLGNRFYEQYF. CDR3 nucleotide sequence: TGCGCCAGCAGCTTCTTGGGAAACCGATTTTACGAGCAGTACTTC.

The table lists this clonotype with a few counts. This chain connects TRBV5-5 to TRBJ1-2; no firm D call. This CDR3 region has 14 residues. CDR1 is SGHKS and CDR2 is YYEKEE in the germline V gene (reference sequence). V lost 2 bases to trimming and J lost 2 bases, with 10 bases between them. CDR3 bases: TGTGCCAGCAGCTTCAACGCGAGAAACTATGGCTACACCTTC. Its protein product is CASSFNARNYGYTF.

This chain's CDR3 is CASSASGTSGSIAGELFF. In DNA, the CDR3 is TGTGCCAGCAGCGCGTCCGGGACTAGCGGGAGTATCGCCGGGGAGCTGTTTTTT. The genes are TRBV21-1 and TRBJ2-2; the table's D call TRBD2 went unverified against the DNA. TRBV21-1 is a recognized pseudogene. CDR3 size: 18 residues.

The V call is TRBV6-2 or TRBV6-3, the J call TRBJ2-1; D may be TRBD2 (7 bases). The V and J ends lost 5 bases and 1 base respectively, with 21 bases between them. Germline CDR1 reads MNHEY; CDR2 reads SVGEGT. The CDR3 sequence is 18 residues long. CDR3 sequence (DNA): TGTGCCAGCAGTCCGGAGGGGGGGCTAACACCTTCCTACAATGAGCAGTTCTTC. Amino acids: CASSPEGGLTPSYNEQFF.

There are a few counts of this clonotype. The chain is built from TRBV7-8 and TRBJ2-7, with D perhaps matching TRBD2 (5 bases). This CDR3 comprises 15 residues. Trimming took off 0 bases at V and 0 bases at J, with 9 bases between the two ends. Germline V gene data show CDR1 as SGHVS and CDR2 as FQNEAQ. The CDR3, as DNA: TGTGCCAGCAGCTTAGCCCGGGATCCCTCCTACGAGCAGTACTTC. The encoded protein is CASSLARDPSYEQYF.

This clonotype has at least ten counts. Compared with germline, one end of the junction differs, possibly owing to a read error. The chain uses TRBV7-7 and TRBJ2-7; 7 bases match TRBD2. Germline CDR1 reads SSHAT; CDR2 reads FNYEAQ (reference sequence). The CDR3 is made up of 13 amino acids. CDR3 DNA sequence: TGTGCTAGCAGCTTAGGACTAGGCTACGAGCAGTACTTC. This translates into CASSLGLGYEQYF.

The chain links TRBV29-1 to TRBJ2-2; the D gene is possibly TRBD2 (5 bases). This CDR3 comprises 16 residues. Trimming left V 1 base short and J 2 bases short, with 14 bases between. Germline loops: CDR1 SQVTM, CDR2 ANQGSEA. The CDR3 reads CSVEGREGHNTGELFF. DNA for the CDR3: TGCAGCGTTGAAGGGCGAGAGGGCCATAACACCGGGGAGCTGTTTTTT.

This clonotype was seen many times. The V gene is TRBV7-3, the J gene TRBJ1-1; a possible D gene is TRBD1 (6 bases). The CDR3 has 15 residues. V was pared by 5 bases and J by 5 bases, with 18 bases between. Germline V CDR1 and CDR2: SGHTA, FQGTGA. The CDR3 region is CASSPTGTRPTEAFF. The CDR3 coding sequence is TGTGCCAGCAGCCCCACCGGGACACGGCCAACTGAAGCTTTCTTT.

This clonotype was seen only a few times. V and J are TRBV7-2 and TRBJ2-5; no reliable D call. The CDR3 extends over 15 amino acids. The V end lost 2 bases, the J end lost 1 base, and 11 bases lay between the germline ends. Germline assignment: CDR1 SGHTA and CDR2 FQGNSA. The DNA of the CDR3 is TGTGCCAGCAGCTTAATTGGTCTCTTCCAAGAGACCCAGTACTTC. It codes for CASSLIGLFQETQYF.

There are many counts of this clonotype. The gene calls are TRBV25-1 and TRBJ2-4; D possibly corresponds to TRBD2 (5 bases). The germline V gene encodes CDR1 MGHDK and CDR2 SYGVNS. Trimming cost V 3 bases and J 0 bases, with 15 bases left between them. This CDR3 is built from 17 residues. CDR3 DNA sequence: TGTGCCAGCAGTGACCCCAAGGGTGGACTAGCCAAAAACATTCAGTACTTC. Its protein product is CASSDPKGGLAKNIQYF.

The V gene is TRBV5-1, the J gene TRBJ2-3; no clear D gene. The germline V gene encodes CDR1 SGHRS and CDR2 YFSETQ. The V gene lost 0 bases and the J gene lost 3 bases, with 11 bases spanning the gap. The CDR3 has 15 amino acids. The chain's CDR3 is CASSLDGDGTDTQYF. CDR3 in DNA: TGCGCCAGCAGCTTGGATGGGGATGGAACAGATACGCAGTATTTT. Full variable domain (outside the CDR3, taken from reference TRBV5-1 and TRBJ2-3): KAGVTQTPRYLIKTRGQQVTLSCSPISGHRSVSWYQQTPGQGLQFLFEYFSETQRNKGNFPGRFSGRQFSNSRSEMNVSTLELGDSALYLCASSLDGDGTDTQYFGPGTRLTVL.

This clonotype was seen only a few times. The chain carries TRBV7-3 and TRBJ2-6; possible D gene TRBD1, 6 bases. Trimming took 5 bases from V and 0 from J, leaving 14 bases between them. This CDR3 region has 17 residues. Germline CDR1 is SGHTA and CDR2 is FQGTGA. In DNA, the CDR3 is TGTGCCAGCAGCCCTCGGGACACCCGCTCTGGGGCCAACGTCCTGACTTTC. It is translated as CASSPRDTRSGANVLTF.